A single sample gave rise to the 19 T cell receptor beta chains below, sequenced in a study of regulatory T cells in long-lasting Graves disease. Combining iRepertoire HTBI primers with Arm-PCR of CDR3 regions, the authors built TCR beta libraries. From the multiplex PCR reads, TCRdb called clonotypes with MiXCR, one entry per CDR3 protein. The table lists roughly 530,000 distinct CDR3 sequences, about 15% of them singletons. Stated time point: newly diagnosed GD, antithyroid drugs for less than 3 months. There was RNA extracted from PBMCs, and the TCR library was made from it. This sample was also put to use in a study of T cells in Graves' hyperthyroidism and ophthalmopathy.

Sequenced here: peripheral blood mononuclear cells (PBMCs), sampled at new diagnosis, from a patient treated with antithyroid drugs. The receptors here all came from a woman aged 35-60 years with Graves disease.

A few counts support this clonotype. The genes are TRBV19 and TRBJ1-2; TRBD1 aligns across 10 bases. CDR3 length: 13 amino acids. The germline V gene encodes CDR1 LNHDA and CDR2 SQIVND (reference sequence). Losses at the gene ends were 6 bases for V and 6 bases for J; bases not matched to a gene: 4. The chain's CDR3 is CASSDRGPDGYTF. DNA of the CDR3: TGTGCCAGTAGCGACAGGGGGCCGGATGGCTACACCTTC.

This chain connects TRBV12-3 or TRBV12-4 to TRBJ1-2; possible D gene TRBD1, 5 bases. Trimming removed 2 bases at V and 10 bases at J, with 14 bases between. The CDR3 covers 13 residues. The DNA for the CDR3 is TGTGCCAGCAGTTTATCAGGGTTAGGGTACTACACCTTC. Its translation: CASSLSGLGYYTF.

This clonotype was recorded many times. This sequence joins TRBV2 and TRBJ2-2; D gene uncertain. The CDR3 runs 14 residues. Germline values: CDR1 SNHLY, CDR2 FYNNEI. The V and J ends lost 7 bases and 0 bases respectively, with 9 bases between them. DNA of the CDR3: TGTGCCAGCAAACGTTCATCGAACACCGGGGAGCTGTTTTTT. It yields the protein CASKRSSNTGELFF.

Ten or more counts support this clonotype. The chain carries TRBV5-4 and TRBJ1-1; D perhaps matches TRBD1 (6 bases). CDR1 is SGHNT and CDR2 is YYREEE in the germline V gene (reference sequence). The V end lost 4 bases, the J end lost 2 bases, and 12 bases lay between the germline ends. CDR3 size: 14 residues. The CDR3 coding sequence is TGTGCCAGCAGCGGAATACAGGGAAACACTGAAGCTTTCTTT. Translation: CASSGIQGNTEAFF.

CDR3 sequence (DNA): TGTGCCAGCAGCGTAGCCCCAACCTACGAGCAGTACTTC. This translates into CASSVAPTYEQYF. The chain has TRBV9 and TRBJ2-7; D is uncertain. The ends were cut back, 0 bases at V and 2 bases at J, with 6 bases in the middle. This CDR3 contains 13 residues. CDR1 and CDR2 (germline): SGDLS, YYNGEE. Supplemented by reference TRBV9 and TRBJ2-7, the full variable domain reads DSGVTQTPKHLITATGQRVTLRCSPRSGDLSVYWYQQSLDQGLQFLIQYYNGEERAKGNILERFSAQQFPDLHSELNLSSLELGDSALYFCASSVAPTYEQYFGPGTRLTVT.

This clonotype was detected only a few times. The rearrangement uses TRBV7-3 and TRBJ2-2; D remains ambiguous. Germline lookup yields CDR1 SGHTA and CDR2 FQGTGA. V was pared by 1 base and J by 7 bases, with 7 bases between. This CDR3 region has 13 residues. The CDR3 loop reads CASSLNHDGELFF. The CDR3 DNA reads TGTGCCAGCAGCTTAAATCATGACGGGGAGCTGTTTTTT.

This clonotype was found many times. CDR3 sequence (DNA): TGTGCCAGCAGCCAAAGCGGTCTATCTAACTATGGCTACACCTTC. Protein product: CASSQSGLSNYGYTF. The chain carries TRBV12-3 or TRBV12-4 and TRBJ1-2; D remains unclear. V gave up 6 bases and J gave up 0 bases, with 14 bases separating them. The length of the CDR3 is 15 residues.

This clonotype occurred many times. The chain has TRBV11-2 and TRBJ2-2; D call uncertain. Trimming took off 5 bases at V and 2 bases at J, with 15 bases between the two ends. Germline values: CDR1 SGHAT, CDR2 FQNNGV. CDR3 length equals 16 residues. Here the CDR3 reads CASSRTDPENTGELFF. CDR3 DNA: TGTGCCAGCAGCCGTACAGATCCTGAAAACACCGGGGAGCTGTTTTTT.

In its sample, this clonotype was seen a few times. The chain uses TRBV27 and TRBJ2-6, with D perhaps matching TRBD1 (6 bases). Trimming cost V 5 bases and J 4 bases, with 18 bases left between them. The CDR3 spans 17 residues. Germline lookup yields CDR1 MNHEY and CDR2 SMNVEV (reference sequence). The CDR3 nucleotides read TGTGCCAGCAGTCCCACCAGGGGCCCCAGGGGGGCCAACGTCCTGACTTTC. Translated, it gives CASSPTRGPRGANVLTF.

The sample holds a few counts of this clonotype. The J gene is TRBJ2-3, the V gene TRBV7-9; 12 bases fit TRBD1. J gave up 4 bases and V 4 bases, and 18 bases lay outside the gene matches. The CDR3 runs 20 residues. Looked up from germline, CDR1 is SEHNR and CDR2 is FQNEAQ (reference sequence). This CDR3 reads CASSSISGAGQGAWADTQYF. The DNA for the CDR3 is TGTGCCAGCAGCTCCATTTCCGGTGCGGGACAGGGGGCTTGGGCAGATACGCAGTATTTT.

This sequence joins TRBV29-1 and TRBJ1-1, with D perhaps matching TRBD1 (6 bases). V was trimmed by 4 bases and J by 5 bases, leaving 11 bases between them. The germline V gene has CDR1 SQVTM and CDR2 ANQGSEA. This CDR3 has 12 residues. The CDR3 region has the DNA TGCAGCGTTGGGCAGGGGCTGACTGAAGCTTTCTTT. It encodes CSVGQGLTEAFF. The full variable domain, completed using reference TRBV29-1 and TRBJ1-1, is SAVISQKPSRDICQRGTSLTIQCQVDSQVTMMFWYRQQPGQSLTLIATANQGSEATYESGFVIDKFPISRPNLTFSTLTVSNMSPEDSSIYLCSVGQGLTEAFFGQGTRLTVV.

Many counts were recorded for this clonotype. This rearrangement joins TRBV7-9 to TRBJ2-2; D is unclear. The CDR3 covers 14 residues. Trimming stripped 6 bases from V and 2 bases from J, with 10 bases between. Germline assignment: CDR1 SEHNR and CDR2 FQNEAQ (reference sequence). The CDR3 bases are TGTGCCAGCAGTTTCCGACCCAACACCGGGGAGCTGTTTTTT. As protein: CASSFRPNTGELFF.

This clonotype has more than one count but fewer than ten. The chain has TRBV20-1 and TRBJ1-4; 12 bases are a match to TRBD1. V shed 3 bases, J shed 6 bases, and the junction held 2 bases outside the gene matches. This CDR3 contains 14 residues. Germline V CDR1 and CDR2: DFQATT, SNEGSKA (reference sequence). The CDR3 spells CSARRDRGHEKLFF. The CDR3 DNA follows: TGCAGTGCTAGGAGGGACAGGGGGCATGAAAAACTGTTTTTT.

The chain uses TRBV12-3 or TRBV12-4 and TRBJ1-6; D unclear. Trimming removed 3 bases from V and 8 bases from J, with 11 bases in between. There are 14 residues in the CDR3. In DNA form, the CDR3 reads TGTGCCAGCAGTTTGGGTCTCGGCTATTCACCCCTCCACTTT. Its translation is CASSLGLGYSPLHF.

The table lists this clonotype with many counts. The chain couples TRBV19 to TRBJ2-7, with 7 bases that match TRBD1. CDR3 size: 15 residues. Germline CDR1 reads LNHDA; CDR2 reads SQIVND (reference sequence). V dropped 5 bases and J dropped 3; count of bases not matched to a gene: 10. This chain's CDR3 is CASSPPDRSGYEQYF. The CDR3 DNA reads TGTGCCAGTAGTCCGCCGGACAGGTCGGGCTACGAGCAGTACTTC.

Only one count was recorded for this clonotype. The CDR3 DNA is TGTGCCAGCAGCCATGCCCCCGGTAAAAACATTCAGTACTTC. Translating it yields CASSHAPGKNIQYF. This chain uses TRBV9 with TRBJ2-4; no clear D. Germline V gene data show CDR1 as SGDLS and CDR2 as YYNGEE. The V end lost 4 bases, the J end lost 4 bases, and 12 bases lay between the germline ends. The CDR3 contains 14 residues.

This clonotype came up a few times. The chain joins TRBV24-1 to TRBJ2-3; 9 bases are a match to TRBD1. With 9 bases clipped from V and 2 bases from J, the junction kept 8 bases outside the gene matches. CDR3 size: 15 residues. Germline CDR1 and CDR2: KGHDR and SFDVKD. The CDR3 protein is CATRSGTGITDTQYF. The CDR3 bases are TGTGCCACCCGATCCGGGACAGGGATCACAGATACGCAGTATTTT.

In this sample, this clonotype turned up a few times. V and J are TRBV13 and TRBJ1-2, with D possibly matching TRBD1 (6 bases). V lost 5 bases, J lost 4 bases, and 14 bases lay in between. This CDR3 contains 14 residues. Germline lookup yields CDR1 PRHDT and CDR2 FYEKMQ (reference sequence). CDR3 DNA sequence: TGTGCCAGCAGCCAACAGGGATTGGCCTATGGCTACACCTTC. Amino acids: CASSQQGLAYGYTF.

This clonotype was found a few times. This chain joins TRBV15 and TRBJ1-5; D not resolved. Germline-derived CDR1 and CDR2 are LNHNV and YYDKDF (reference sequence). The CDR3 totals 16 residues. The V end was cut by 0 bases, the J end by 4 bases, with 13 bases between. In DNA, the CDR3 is TGTGCCACCAGCAGAGATGCGGGCGGAATAAATCAGCCCCAGCATTTT. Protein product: CATSRDAGGINQPQHF. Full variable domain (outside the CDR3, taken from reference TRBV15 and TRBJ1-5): DAMVIQNPRYQVTQFGKPVTLSCSQTLNHNVMYWYQQKSSQAPKLLFHYYDKDFNNEADTPDNFQSRRPNTSFCFLDIRSPGLGDTAMYLCATSRDAGGINQPQHFGDGTRLSIL.